These T cell receptor beta chains were read from a single sample in a study of OX40 agonist ivuxolimab in advanced cancers. Clones were read by immunoSEQ multiplex PCR, and TCRdb kept only the in-frame ones, dropping some. The sample yields about 82,000 clones, just under 95% seen once. Here the sequenced sample was CD4+ or CD8+ T cells sorted from blood, taken in a trial of the OX40 agonist ivuxolimab. The origin of the receptors is an adult with an advanced solid tumor such as melanoma, head and neck, liver or kidney cancer. The CDR3 runs from the conserved cysteine through the conserved F or W. The D gene is left open where the match is weak. Expanded clones get a size class; other rows say once, few or many, or leave the size out.

v_gene	d_gene	j_gene	abundance	CDR3aa	CDR3nt
TRBV11-3	-	TRBJ1-1	once	CASSLDRNSLEAFF	TGTGCCAGCAGCTTAGATCGAAACAGCCTTGAAGCTTTCTTT
TRBV20-1	-	TRBJ2-2	-	CSAQHRGAVF	TGCAGTGCGCAACACCGGGGAGCTGTTTTT
TRBV18	TRBD1	TRBJ2-1	once	CASPPSPGQGVDEQFF	TGTGCCAGCCCACCATCGCCGGGACAGGGGGTCGATGAGCAGTTCTTC
TRBV29-1	-	TRBJ1-2	-	CSVLILGYGYTF	TGCAGCGTTCTAATTTTGGGTTATGGCTACACCTTC
TRBV18	-	TRBJ1-5	-	CASSPNRDHSNQPQHF	TGTGCCAGCTCACCCAACAGGGACCATAGCAATCAGCCCCAGCATTTT
TRBV6-4	TRBD1	TRBJ1-1	once	CASSDADRGRNTEAFF	TGTGCCAGCAGTGACGCGGACAGGGGGCGGAACACTGAAGCTTTCTTT
TRBV19	TRBD2	TRBJ2-1	-	CASSLAGYGEQFF	TGTGCCAGTAGCCTAGCGGGGTACGGAGAGCAGTTCTTC
TRBV19	-	TRBJ2-1	-	CASTPLRDSYNEQFF	TGTGCCAGTACCCCCCTCCGGGACTCTTACAATGAGCAGTTCTTC
TRBV7-9	TRBD1	TRBJ2-7	-	CASSRPGQSLGASYEQYF	TGTGCCAGCAGCCGACCGGGACAGTCCTTAGGGGCCTCCTACGAGCAGTACTTC
TRBV2	TRBD1	TRBJ2-6	-	CASSEDRAGANVLTF	TGTGCCAGCAGTGAGGACAGGGCTGGGGCCAACGTCCTGACTTTC
TRBV25-1	-	TRBJ2-1	-	CASSEPLQGNEQFF	TGTGCCAGCAGTGAACCTCTTCAGGGAAATGAGCAGTTCTTC
TRBV10-3	-	TRBJ2-5	-	CAISARVGETQYF	TGTGCCATCAGTGCCAGGGTAGGCGAGACCCAGTACTTC
TRBV4-1	TRBD2	TRBJ2-1	-	CASSQSPSGGAYNEQFF	TGCGCCAGCAGCCAATCCCCGAGCGGGGGCGCCTACAATGAGCAGTTCTTC
TRBV11-2	-	TRBJ2-3	once	CASSGAGTSTDTQYF	TGTGCCAGCAGCGGGGCCGGGACTAGCACAGATACGCAGTATTTT
TRBV10-3	-	TRBJ2-1	-	CAISEVSRDEQFF	TGTGCCATCAGTGAGGTCAGCCGAGATGAGCAGTTCTTC
TRBV30	TRBD1	TRBJ1-4	-	CAWTRRGGPNEKLFF	TGTGCCTGGACCAGAAGAGGGGGCCCTAATGAAAAACTGTTTTTT
TRBV27	-	TRBJ1-1	-	CASSPHDRIGAFF	TGTGCCAGCAGTCCCCATGACAGAATTGGTGCTTTCTTT
TRBV9	-	TRBJ2-2	-	CASSAIDTGELFF	TGTGCCAGCAGTGCCATAGACACCGGGGAGCTGTTTTTT
TRBV4-1	-	TRBJ2-2	-	CASSLGGGGYTGELFF	TGCGCCAGCAGCCTAGGGGGCGGGGGTTATACCGGGGAGCTGTTTTTT
TRBV13	TRBD1	TRBJ2-3	-	CASSRDSAQYF	TGTGCCAGCAGCCGGGACAGTGCGCAGTATTTT
TRBV19	TRBD2	TRBJ2-3	-	CASSWAGVDTQYF	TGTGCCAGTAGTTGGGCGGGAGTAGATACGCAGTATTTT
TRBV6-1	TRBD1	TRBJ2-2	-	CASSPGTANTGELFF	TGTGCCAGCAGTCCCGGGACAGCCAACACCGGGGAGCTGTTTTTT
TRBV7-3	-	TRBJ2-3	-	CASSPTGESRKDTQYF	TGTGCCAGCAGCCCCACTGGGGAATCACGGAAGGATACGCAGTATTTT
TRBV6-5	TRBD1	TRBJ1-6	-	CASSYYQGARGSPLHF	TGTGCCAGCAGTTATTACCAGGGGGCAAGGGGGTCACCCCTCCACTTT
TRBV1	-	TRBJ1-5	-	CTSSQTRSWGQPQHF	TGCACCAGCAGCCAAACAAGATCATGGGGGCAGCCCCAGCATTTT
TRBV6-1	TRBD2	TRBJ2-7	-	CASRNGGATYEQYF	TGTGCCAGCCGAAACGGGGGGGCAACCTACGAGCAGTACTTC
TRBV5-8	-	TRBJ2-1	-	CASSLGTLSSYNEQFF	TGTGCCAGCAGCCTCGGGACACTGAGCTCCTACAATGAGCAGTTCTTC
TRBV18	TRBD1	TRBJ1-2	-	CASSGDSSYGYTF	TGTGCCAGCTCGGGGGACAGCTCCTATGGCTACACCTTC
TRBV5-4	TRBD1	TRBJ2-3	-	CASRDRGTDTQYF	TGTGCCAGCCGGGACAGGGGCACAGATACGCAGTATTTT
TRBV19	TRBD2	TRBJ2-1	-	CASSTPGTSGGYNEQFF	TGTGCCAGTAGTACCCCGGGGACTAGCGGGGGGTACAATGAGCAGTTCTTC
TRBV6-6	TRBD1	TRBJ2-7	-	CASSRPRDRQTYEQYF	TGTGCCAGCAGTAGGCCCCGGGACAGGCAAACCTACGAGCAGTACTTC
TRBV28	TRBD2	TRBJ2-3	-	CASSQGGDTQYF	TGTGCCAGCAGTCAGGGAGGGGATACGCAGTATTTT
TRBV7-7	-	TRBJ2-2	-	CASSLGEVLTGELFF	TGTGCTAGCAGCTTGGGGGAGGTTCTCACCGGGGAGCTGTTTTTT
TRBV18	-	TRBJ2-5	-	CASSPPGLSETQYF	TGTGCCAGCTCACCCCCGGGGCTTAGTGAGACCCAGTACTTC
TRBV10-2	TRBD2	TRBJ2-7	-	CASTPGEGYEQYF	TGCGCCAGCACCCCCGGGGAGGGCTACGAGCAGTACTTC
TRBV5-1	-	TRBJ1-3	-	CASSLGQGKGNTIYF	TGCGCCAGCAGCTTGGGGCAGGGCAAGGGAAACACCATATATTTT
TRBV7-9	-	TRBJ1-2	-	CASSLGLGGNYGYTF	TGTGCCAGCAGCTTAGGCCTGGGGGGAAACTATGGCTACACCTTC
TRBV6-5	-	TRBJ1-2	-	CASTAAGTSNYGYTF	TGTGCCAGCACAGCCGCCGGGACCAGTAACTATGGCTACACCTTC
TRBV5-5	TRBD1	TRBJ2-5	-	CASSPLGTALRETQYF	TGTGCCAGCAGTCCCCTTGGGACAGCTCTGAGGGAGACCCAGTACTTC
TRBV2	-	TRBJ1-4	-	CASSGRQSTNEKLFF	TGTGCCAGCAGTGGGCGGCAGTCAACTAATGAAAAACTGTTTTTT
TRBV19	-	TRBJ1-1	-	CASNPRGTNTEAFF	TGTGCCAGTAACCCGAGGGGTACGAACACTGAAGCTTTCTTT
TRBV11-3	-	TRBJ1-1	-	CASSPRQTNTEAFF	TGTGCCAGCAGCCCCCGACAGACGAACACTGAAGCTTTCTTT
TRBV5-4	TRBD1	TRBJ2-5	-	CASSRQGPETQYF	TGTGCCAGCAGCCGACAGGGACCAGAGACCCAGTACTTC
TRBV5-6	-	TRBJ2-4	once	CASSKTGTLAKNIQYF	TGTGCCAGCTCAAAGACGGGTACACTAGCCAAAAACATTCAGTACTTC
TRBV30	-	TRBJ2-5	-	CAWTNSGETQYF	TGTGCCTGGACCAATTCCGGGGAGACCCAGTACTTC
TRBV6-5	TRBD1	TRBJ2-7	-	CASRPDRDRGEQYF	TGTGCCAGCAGGCCTGACAGGGACCGTGGGGAGCAGTACTTC